This TCR beta chain was captured by sequencing in a study of a mutant IDH1 vaccine in newly diagnosed glioma. This CDR3 has 18 amino acids. Per germline, CDR1 SNHLY and CDR2 FYNNEI. V shed 6 bases and J 0 bases; nucleotides not matched to a gene: 11. On this clone: Its cognate antigen is unknown.

The time point is: baseline, week 1 (first vaccination visit). Indicated treatment: pre-vaccination baseline after standard-of-care therapy. New WHO grade 3 or 4 IDH1-mutant, ATRX-lost astrocytomas were present in all donors. Produced via immunoSEQ multiplex PCR; TCRdb's table is partial and in-frame only. The table shows 35,000 to 40,000 clones, with around nine tenths occurring only once. Study-wide findings and caveats: Vaccination induced immune responses in 93.3% of patients.

The receptor was derived from a man younger than 35 with glioma. The sample here was PBMCs, taken from a glioma patient treated with radiotherapy, temozolomide or both. The rearrangement joins TRBV2 to TRBJ2-2, with 9 positions matching TRBD2. The CDR3: CASSRPSSGASNTGELFF. In nucleotides, the CDR3 is TGTGCCAGCAGCCGTCCCTCTAGCGGGGCCTCGAACACCGGGGAGCTGTTTTTT.